This T cell receptor (beta chain) was retrieved from a study of blood T cell repertoires in COVID-19. Germline V gene data show CDR1 as MGHDK and CDR2 as SYGVNS. Unmatched junction bases numbered 9, after V lost 7 bases and J lost 6 bases. The CDR3 consists of 15 residues. The repertoire was sequenced with immunoSEQ multiplex PCR; TCRdb's copy has only in-frame clones and lacks some. The sample holds 200,000 to 300,000 clones; 83% are singletons and the top ten take around 5.2%. The TCR originated in a human donor in a cohort sampled during active COVID-19. The J gene is TRBJ2-2, the V gene TRBV25-1; 9 nucleotides line up with TRBD2. The sequenced sample consisted of peripheral blood. CDR3 loop: CASTHSGSSPGELFF. CDR3 bases: TGTGCCAGCACCCATAGCGGGAGCAGCCCCGGGGAGCTGTTTTTT.